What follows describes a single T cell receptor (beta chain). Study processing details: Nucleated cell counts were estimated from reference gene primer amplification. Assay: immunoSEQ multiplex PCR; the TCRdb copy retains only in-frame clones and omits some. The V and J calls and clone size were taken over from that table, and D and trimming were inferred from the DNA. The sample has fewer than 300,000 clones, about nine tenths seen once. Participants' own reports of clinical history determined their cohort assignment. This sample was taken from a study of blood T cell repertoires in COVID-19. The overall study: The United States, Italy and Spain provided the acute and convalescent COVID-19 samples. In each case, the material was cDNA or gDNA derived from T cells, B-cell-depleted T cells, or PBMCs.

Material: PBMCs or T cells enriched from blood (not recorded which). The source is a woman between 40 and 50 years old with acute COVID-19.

The CDR3 bases are TGTGCCAGCAGCCCCCCGGTGAGCTCTGGAAACACCATATATTTT. Protein sequence: CASSPPVSSGNTIYF. V is TRBV3-1 (or the pseudogene TRBV3-2) and J is TRBJ1-3; D ambiguous. Trimming left V 4 bases short and J 0 bases short, with 10 bases between. Looked up from germline, CDR1 is LGHDT and CDR2 is YNNKEL (reference sequence). This CDR3 region has 15 residues.